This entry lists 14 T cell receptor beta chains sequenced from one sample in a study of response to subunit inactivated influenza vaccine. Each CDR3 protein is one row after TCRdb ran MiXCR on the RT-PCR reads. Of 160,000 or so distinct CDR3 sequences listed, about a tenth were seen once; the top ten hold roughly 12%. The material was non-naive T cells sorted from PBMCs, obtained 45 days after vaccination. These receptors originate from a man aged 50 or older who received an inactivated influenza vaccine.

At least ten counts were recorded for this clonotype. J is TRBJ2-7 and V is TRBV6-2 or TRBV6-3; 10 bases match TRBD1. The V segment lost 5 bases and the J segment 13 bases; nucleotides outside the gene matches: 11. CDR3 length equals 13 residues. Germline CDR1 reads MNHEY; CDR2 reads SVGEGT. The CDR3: CASSRRGQGVQYF. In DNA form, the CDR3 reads TGTGCCAGCAGTCGTAGAGGACAGGGGGTACAATACTTC.

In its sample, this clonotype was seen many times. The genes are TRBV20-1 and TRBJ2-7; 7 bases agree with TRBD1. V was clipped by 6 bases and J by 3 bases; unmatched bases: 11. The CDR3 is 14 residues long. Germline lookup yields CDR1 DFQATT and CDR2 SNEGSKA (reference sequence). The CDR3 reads CSAIDRDSSYEQYF. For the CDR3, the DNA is TGCAGTGCGATCGACAGGGACAGTAGCTACGAGCAGTACTTC.

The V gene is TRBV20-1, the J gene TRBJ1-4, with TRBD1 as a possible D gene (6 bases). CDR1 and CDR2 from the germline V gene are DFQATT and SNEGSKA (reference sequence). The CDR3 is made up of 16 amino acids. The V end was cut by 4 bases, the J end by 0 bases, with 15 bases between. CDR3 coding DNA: TGCAGTGCTACGGGACATATGATTGCAACTAATGAAAAACTGTTTTTT. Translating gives CSATGHMIATNEKLFF.

The CDR3 nucleotides read TGTGCCAGCAGCACTGGACTAGCGGGAGGTCCCCGTGTGTGGGGGGCCAACGTCCTGACTTTC. Translated, it gives CASSTGLAGGPRVWGANVLTF. V gene TRBV7-9 combines with J gene TRBJ2-6, with TRBD2 identical over 14 bases. From germline, CDR1 is SEHNR and CDR2 FQNEAQ (reference sequence). Trimming took 5 bases from V and 4 from J; bases not matched to a gene: 16. The CDR3 has 21 amino acids.

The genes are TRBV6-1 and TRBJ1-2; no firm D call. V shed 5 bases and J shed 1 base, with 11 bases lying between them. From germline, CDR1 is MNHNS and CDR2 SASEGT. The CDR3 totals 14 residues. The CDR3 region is CASSPMKSNYGYTF. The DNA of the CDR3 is TGTGCCAGCAGTCCCATGAAGAGTAACTATGGCTACACCTTC.

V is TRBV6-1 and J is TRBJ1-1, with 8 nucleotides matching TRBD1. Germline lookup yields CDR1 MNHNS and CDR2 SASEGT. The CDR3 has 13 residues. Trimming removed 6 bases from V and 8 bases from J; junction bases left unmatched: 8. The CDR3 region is CASSLDREGEAFF. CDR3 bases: TGTGCCAGCAGCCTGGACAGGGAAGGAGAAGCTTTCTTT.

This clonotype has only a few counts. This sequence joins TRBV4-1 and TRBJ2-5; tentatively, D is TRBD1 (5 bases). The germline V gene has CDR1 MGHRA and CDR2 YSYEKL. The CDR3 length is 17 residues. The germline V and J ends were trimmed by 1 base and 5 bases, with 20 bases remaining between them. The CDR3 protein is CASSQGDSPWGVETQYF. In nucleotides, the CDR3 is TGCGCCAGCAGCCAAGGCGACAGTCCGTGGGGTGTTGAGACCCAGTACTTC.

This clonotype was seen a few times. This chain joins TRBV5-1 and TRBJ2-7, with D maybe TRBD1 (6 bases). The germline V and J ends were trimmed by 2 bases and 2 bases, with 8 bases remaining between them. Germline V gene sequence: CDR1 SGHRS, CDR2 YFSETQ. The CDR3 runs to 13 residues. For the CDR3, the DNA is TGCGCCAGCAGCTTCGACAGGCCCTACGAGCAGTACTTC. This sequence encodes CASSFDRPYEQYF. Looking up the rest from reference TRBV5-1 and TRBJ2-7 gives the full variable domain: KAGVTQTPRYLIKTRGQQVTLSCSPISGHRSVSWYQQTPGQGLQFLFEYFSETQRNKGNFPGRFSGRQFSNSRSEMNVSTLELGDSALYLCASSFDRPYEQYFGPGTRLTVT.

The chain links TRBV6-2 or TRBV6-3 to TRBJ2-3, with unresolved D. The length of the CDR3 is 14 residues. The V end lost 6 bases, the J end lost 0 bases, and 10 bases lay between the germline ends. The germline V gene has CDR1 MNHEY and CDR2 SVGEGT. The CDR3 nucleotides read TGTGCCAGCAGCCAGAGAGGAAGCACAGATACGCAGTATTTT. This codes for CASSQRGSTDTQYF.

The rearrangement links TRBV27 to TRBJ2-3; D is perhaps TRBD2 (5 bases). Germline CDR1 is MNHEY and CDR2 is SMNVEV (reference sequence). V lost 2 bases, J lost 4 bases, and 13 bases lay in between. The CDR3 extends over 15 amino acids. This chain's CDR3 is CASSLEAQAADTQYF. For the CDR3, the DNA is TGTGCCAGCAGTTTAGAAGCTCAAGCGGCAGATACGCAGTATTTT.

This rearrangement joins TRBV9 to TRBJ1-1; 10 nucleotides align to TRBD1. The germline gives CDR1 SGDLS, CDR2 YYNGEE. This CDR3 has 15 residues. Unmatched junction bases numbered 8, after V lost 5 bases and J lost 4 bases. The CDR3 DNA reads TGTGCCAGCAGTCGAGGGGGGACAGGGGCCACTGAAGCTTTCTTT. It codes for CASSRGGTGATEAFF.

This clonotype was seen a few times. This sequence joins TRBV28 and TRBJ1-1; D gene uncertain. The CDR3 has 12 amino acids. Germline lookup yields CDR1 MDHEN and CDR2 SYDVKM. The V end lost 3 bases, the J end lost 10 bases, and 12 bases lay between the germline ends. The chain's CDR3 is CASSFWGGGAFF. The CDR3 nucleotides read TGTGCCAGCAGTTTTTGGGGAGGAGGAGCTTTCTTT.

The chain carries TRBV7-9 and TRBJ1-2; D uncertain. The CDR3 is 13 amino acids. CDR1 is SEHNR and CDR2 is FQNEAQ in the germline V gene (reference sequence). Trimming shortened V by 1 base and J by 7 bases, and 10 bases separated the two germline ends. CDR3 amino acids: CASSLEAISGYTF. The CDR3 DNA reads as TGTGCCAGCAGCTTAGAGGCGATTAGTGGCTACACCTTC.

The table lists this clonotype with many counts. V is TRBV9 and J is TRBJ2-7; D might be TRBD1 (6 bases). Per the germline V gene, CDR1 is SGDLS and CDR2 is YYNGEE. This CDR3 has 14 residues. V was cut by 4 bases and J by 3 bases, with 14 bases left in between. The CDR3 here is CASSPGAVHYEQYF. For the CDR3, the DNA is TGTGCCAGCAGCCCAGGGGCCGTCCACTACGAGCAGTACTTC.